The entry below describes one TCR beta chain. As yet, its antigen is unknown. The data were obtained in a study of vaccination and CD4 T cells after COVID-19. Study details: At days 161 to 241 and at day 14 post-vaccination, three convalescent patients were sampled. Study-wide results and limits: Clonotypes reactive to SARS-CoV-2 had a median that went up from approximately 21 to 38, but not significantly.

Each CDR3 protein is one row after TCRdb ran MiXCR on the PCR reads. The table shows 30,000 or so distinct CDR3 sequences, with roughly 45% occurring only once. The time point is: late sampling 161 to 241 days after vaccination in a few convalescent patients. Positive PCR tests came between March and December 2020, ahead of the US Alpha, Beta and Delta variants. Per the germline V gene, CDR1 is MNHEY and CDR2 is SMNVEV (reference sequence). Trimming took off 3 bases at V and 0 bases at J, with 20 bases between the two ends. The CDR3 totals 18 residues. Sample: CD4+ T cells from blood, taken about 7 months after SARS-CoV-2 vaccination. The clonotype was recovered from a human donor who had recovered from COVID-19. This chain connects TRBV27 to TRBJ2-5; a possible D gene is TRBD2 (6 bases). Here the CDR3 DNA reads TGTGCCAGCAGTTTGAGGGTCGGGGGTGGTCCGTACCAAGAGACCCAGTACTTC. Translation gives CASSLRVGGGPYQETQYF.